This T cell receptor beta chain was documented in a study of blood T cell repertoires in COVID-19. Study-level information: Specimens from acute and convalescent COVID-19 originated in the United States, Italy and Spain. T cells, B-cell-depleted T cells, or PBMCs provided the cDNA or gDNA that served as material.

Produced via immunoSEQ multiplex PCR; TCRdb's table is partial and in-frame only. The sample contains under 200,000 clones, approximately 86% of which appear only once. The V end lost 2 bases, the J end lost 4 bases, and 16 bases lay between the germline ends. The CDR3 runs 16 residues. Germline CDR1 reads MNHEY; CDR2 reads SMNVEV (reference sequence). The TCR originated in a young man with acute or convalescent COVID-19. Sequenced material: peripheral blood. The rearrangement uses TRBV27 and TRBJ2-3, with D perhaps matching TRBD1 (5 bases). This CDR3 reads CASSLIRDLRADTQYF. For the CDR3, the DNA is TGTGCCAGCAGTTTAATCAGGGATTTAAGGGCAGATACGCAGTATTTT.